This paragraph covers one TCR beta chain sequence. This record belongs to a study of neoadjuvant anti-PD-1 for oral cavity cancer. Profiled with immunoSEQ multiplex PCR; TCRdb holds only in-frame clones, not every one. This sample has about 7,000 clones, with around three quarters found just once. Germline CDR1 reads MNHNS; CDR2 reads SASEGT. V was pared by 6 bases and J by 4 bases, with 8 bases of the junction left unmatched. The CDR3 has 15 residues. This TCR was recovered from a person aged 35-79 years with oral cavity squamous cell carcinoma. The chain carries TRBV6-1 and TRBJ1-2, with 10 bases matching TRBD1. Here the sequenced sample was PBMCs, taken before nivolumab (anti-PD-1) treatment. CDR3 coding DNA: TGTGCCAGCAGGGAACAGACAGGGGGCGTCTATGGCTACACCTTC. This sequence encodes CASREQTGGVYGYTF.